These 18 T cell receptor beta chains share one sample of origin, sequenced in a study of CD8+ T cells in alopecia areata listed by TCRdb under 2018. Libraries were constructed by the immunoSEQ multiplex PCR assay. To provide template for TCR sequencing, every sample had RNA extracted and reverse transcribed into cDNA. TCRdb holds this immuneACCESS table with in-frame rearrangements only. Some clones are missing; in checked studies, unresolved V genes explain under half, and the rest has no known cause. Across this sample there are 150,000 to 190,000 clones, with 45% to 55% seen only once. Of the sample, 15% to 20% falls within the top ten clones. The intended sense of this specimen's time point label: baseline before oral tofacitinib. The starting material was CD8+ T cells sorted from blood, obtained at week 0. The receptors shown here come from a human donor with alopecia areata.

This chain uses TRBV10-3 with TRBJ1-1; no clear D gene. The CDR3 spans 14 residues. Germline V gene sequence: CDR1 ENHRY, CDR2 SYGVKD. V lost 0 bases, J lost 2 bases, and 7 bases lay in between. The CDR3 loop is CAISESGGNTEAFF. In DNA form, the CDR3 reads TGTGCCATCAGTGAGTCCGGAGGAAACACTGAAGCTTTCTTT.

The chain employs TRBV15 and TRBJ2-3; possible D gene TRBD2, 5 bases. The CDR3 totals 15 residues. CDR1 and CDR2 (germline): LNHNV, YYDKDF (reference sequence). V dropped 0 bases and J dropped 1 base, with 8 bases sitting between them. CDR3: CATSRDPGGTDTQYF. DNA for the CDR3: TGTGCCACCAGCAGAGATCCCGGGGGCACAGATACGCAGTATTTT.

The CDR3, as DNA: TGTGCCAGCAGTGAAGCGCATCCGGGGGATACGCAGTATTTT. This encodes CASSEAHPGDTQYF. The chain carries TRBV2 and TRBJ2-3, with D possibly TRBD2 on 5 matching bases. CDR3 length equals 14 residues. CDR1 and CDR2 (germline): SNHLY, FYNNEI. V gave up 0 bases and J gave up 6 bases, with 10 bases separating them.

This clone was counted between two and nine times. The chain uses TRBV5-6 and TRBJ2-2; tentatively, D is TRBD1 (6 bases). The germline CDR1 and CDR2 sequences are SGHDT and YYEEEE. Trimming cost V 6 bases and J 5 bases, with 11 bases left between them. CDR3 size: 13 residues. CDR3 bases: TGTGCCAGCAACCCAACAGGGACCGGGGAGCTGTTTTTT. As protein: CASNPTGTGELFF. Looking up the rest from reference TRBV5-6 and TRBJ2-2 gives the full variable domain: DAGVTQSPTHLIKTRGQQVTLRCSPKSGHDTVSWYQQALGQGPQFIFQYYEEEERQRGNFPDRFSGHQFPNYSSELNVNALLLGDSALYLCASNPTGTGELFFGEGSRLTVL.

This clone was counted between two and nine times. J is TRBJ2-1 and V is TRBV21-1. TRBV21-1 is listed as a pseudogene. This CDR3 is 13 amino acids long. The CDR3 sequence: CASSKCWENEQFF. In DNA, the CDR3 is TGTGCCAGCAGCAAATGTTGGGAAAATGAGCAGTTCTTC.

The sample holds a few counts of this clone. DNA for the CDR3: TGTGCCAGCAGGAACCGGGGGAACATCCACGGCTACACCTTC. Protein: CASRNRGNIHGYTF. This sequence joins TRBV7-2 and TRBJ1-2, with D tentatively TRBD1 (5 bases). This CDR3 has 14 amino acids. CDR1 and CDR2 from the germline V gene are SGHTA and FQGNSA. V was pared by 6 bases and J by 8 bases, with 19 bases between.

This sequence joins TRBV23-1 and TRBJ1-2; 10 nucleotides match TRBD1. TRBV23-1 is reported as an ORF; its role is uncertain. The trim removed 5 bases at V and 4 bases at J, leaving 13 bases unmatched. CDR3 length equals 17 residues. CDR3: CASSTCGTGVHLYGYTF. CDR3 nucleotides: TGCGCCAGCAGTACCTGCGGGACAGGGGTCCACCTCTATGGCTACACCTTC.

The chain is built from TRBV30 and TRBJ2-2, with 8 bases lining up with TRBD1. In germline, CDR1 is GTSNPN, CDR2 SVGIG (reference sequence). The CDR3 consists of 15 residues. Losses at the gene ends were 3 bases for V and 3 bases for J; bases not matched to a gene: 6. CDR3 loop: CAWSQGALDTGELFF. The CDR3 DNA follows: TGTGCCTGGAGCCAGGGGGCGTTGGACACCGGGGAGCTGTTTTTT.

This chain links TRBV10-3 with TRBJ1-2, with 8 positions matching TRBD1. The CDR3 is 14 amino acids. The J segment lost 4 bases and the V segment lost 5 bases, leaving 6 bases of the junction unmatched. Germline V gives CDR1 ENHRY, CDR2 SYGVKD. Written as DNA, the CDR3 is TGTGCCATCAGTTCGGGACAGGCCTTCTATGGCTACACCTTC. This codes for CAISSGQAFYGYTF.

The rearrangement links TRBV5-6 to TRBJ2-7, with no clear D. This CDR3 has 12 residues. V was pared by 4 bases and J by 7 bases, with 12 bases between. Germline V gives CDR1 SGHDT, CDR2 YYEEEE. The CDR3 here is CASSAIDGEQYF. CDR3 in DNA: TGTGCCAGCAGCGCGATCGACGGTGAGCAGTACTTC. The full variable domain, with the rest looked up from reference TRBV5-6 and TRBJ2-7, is DAGVTQSPTHLIKTRGQQVTLRCSPKSGHDTVSWYQQALGQGPQFIFQYYEEEERQRGNFPDRFSGHQFPNYSSELNVNALLLGDSALYLCASSAIDGEQYFGPGTRLTVT.

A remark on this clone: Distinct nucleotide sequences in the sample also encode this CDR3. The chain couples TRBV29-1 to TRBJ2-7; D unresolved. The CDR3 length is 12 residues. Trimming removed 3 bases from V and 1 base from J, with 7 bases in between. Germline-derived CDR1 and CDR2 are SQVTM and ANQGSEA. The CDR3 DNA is TGCAGCGTTGAGGTGCAGTCCTACGAGCAGTACTTC. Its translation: CSVEVQSYEQYF.

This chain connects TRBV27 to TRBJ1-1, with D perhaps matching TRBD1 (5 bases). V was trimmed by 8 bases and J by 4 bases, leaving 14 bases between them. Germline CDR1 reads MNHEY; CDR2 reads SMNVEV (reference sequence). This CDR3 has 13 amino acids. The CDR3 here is CASQGEGITEAFF. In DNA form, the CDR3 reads TGTGCCAGCCAAGGGGAGGGGATCACTGAAGCTTTCTTT.

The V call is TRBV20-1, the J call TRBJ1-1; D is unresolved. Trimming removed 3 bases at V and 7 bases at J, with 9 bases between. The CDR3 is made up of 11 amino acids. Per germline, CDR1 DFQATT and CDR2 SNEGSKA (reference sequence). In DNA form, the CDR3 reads TGCAGTGCTAGTTTACGGGATGAAGCTTTCTTT. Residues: CSASLRDEAFF.

The CDR3, as DNA: TGTGCCACCAGCAGAGATCGAGCTGGGAATTCACCCCTCCACTTT. This translates into CATSRDRAGNSPLHF. The V call is TRBV15, the J call TRBJ1-6; no firm D call. Germline V gene sequence: CDR1 LNHNV, CDR2 YYDKDF (reference sequence). CDR3 length: 15 amino acids. V was pared by 0 bases and J by 7 bases, with 10 bases between.

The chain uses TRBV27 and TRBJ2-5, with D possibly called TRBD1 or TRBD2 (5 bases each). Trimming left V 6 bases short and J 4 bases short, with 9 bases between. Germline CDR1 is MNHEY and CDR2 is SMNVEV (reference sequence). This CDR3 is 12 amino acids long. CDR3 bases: TGTGCCAGCAGAGCAGGGAGAGAGACCCAGTACTTC. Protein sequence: CASRAGRETQYF.

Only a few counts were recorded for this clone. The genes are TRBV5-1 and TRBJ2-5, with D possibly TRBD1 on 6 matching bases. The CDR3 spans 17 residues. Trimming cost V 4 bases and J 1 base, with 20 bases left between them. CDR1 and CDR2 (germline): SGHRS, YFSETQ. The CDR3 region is CASSANPLDRFQETQYF. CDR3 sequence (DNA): TGCGCCAGCAGCGCGAATCCACTTGACAGGTTCCAAGAGACCCAGTACTTC.

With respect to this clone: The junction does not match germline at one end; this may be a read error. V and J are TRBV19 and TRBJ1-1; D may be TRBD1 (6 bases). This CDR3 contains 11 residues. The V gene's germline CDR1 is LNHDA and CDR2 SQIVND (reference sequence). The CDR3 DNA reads TGTGCCAGTAGTACCTACAGACAGGCCGTCTTT. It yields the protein CASSTYRQAVF.

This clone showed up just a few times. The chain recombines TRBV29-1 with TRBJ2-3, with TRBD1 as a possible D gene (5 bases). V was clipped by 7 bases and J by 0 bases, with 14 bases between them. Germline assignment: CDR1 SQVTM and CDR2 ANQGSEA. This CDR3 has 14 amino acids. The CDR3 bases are TGCAGCGCCACACAGGTATCTAGCACAGATACGCAGTATTTT. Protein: CSATQVSSTDTQYF.